This T cell receptor beta chain was obtained from a study of T cells in localized non-small cell lung cancer (dated by TCRdb to about 2020). Background on the whole study: Comparing tumors with uninvolved tumor-adjacent lungs, the study looked at the T cell repertoires of over 200 patients with early-stage NSCLC. The cohort comprised roughly 240 treatment-naïve NSCLC patients with resected, localized lung tumors. Of the NSCLC patients, over 120 were male and about a hundred were female, and the mean age was around 70 years. Broad study findings and their caveats: Higher T cell density in blood was associated with longer overall survival, whereas higher clonality in adjacent lung was associated with shorter survival. Because the study design was exploratory, TCR variables were selected using unadjusted p-values without false-discovery rate correction. Uninvolved tumor-adjacent lung showed the highest T cell clonality, higher than tumor, which suggests more focused antigenic responses in the uninvolved tumor-adjacent lung. Of the top 100 tumor clones, a median of roughly 56 were detected in paired uninvolved adjacent lung; under 35 were also among that lung's top 100. Because multi-region tumor sequencing was not done, intratumor heterogeneity could not be ruled out.

A note on this clone: Its antigen is not yet known. Nothing much larger sits one base from this clone, and base qualities are not available.

Inclusive of the bounding cysteine and phenylalanine, the CDR3 is 15 residues long. Only the CDR3 DNA is retained, 45 bases long and in frame from the first base. V lost 0 bases and J lost 10 bases; the stretch between them is 16 bases long. For CDR1 and CDR2, the germline V gene (reference sequence) lists LNHNV and YYDKDF. The immunoSEQ Assay was used to sequence TCR beta CDR3 regions from DNA. The study's own analysis went as follows. T cell density was computed as TCR beta template counts normalized to usable DNA estimated by amplifying housekeeping genes. Richness was estimated with the preseqR package, extrapolating to 400,000 templates for PBMC samples and 120,000 templates for tissue samples. Clonality was calculated as one minus Pielou's evenness. Differential abundance testing on productive amino-acid clonotypes, with a minimum total count of 5 and an alpha of 0.1, was used to identify tissue-enriched TCRs. The Jaccard Index and the Morisita Overlap Index were used to measure how much the repertoires overlapped between compartments. GLIPH clustered TCR beta CDR3s with public tetramer-defined viral CDR3s; viral motifs required at least three viral sequences plus V-gene enrichment. The immuneACCESS repertoire file appears here via TCRdb, limited to in-frame rearrangements. These files lack a portion of the clones; in checked studies, under half of the deficit traces to unresolved V genes, and the cause of the others is not known. V, J and clone size were drawn from that table, and D and trimming were deduced from the DNA. The sample includes over a thousand clones, with 17% observed a single time. Over 9.5% of the sample belongs to the ten largest clones.

Uninvolved adjacent lung was obtained at least 2 cm from the tumor margin, and the absence of atypia was confirmed by two independent pathologists. At diagnosis, tumor, uninvolved tumor-adjacent lung and peripheral blood were collected and then preserved as a mix of FFPE and fresh-frozen material. The rearranged chain carries TRBV15 and TRBJ2-1; a weak D assignment points to TRBD1 (6 bases agree). The receptor was derived from a male donor older than 55 with stage III squamous cell lung carcinoma. The sequencing here drew on normal lung tissue next to the tumor, taken before any cancer treatment. The sequence in DNA is TGTGCCACCAGCAGAGATGGGGGCAGGGCAGGAGAGCAGTTCTTC. Translated, it gives CATSRDGGRAGEQFF.